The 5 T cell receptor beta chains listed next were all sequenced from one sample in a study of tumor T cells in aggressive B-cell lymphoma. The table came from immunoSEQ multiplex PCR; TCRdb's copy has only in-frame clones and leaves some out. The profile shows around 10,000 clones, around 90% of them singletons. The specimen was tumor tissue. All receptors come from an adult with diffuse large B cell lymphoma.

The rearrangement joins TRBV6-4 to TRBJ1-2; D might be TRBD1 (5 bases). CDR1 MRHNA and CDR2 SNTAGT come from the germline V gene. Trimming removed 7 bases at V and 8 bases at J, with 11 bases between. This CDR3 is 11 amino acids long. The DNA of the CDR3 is TGTGCCAGCATCCCAGGGAAAGGCTACACCTTC. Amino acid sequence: CASIPGKGYTF.

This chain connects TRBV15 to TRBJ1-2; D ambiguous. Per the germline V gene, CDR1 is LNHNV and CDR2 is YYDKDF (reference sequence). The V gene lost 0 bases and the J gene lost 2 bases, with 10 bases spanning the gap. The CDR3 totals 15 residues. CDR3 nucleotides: TGTGCCACCAGCAGAGATCGCCAGGCCAACTATGGCTACACCTTC. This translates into CATSRDRQANYGYTF.

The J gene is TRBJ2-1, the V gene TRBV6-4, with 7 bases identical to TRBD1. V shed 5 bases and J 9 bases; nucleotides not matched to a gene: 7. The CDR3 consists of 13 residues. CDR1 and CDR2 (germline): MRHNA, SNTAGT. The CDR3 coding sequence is TGTGCCAGCAGTCCGCAGGGGGTGGGTGAGCAGTTCTTC. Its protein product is CASSPQGVGEQFF.

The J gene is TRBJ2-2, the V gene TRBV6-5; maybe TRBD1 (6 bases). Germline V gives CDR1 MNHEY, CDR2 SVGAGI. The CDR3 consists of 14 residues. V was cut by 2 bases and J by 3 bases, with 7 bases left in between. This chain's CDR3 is CASSYNRDTGELFF. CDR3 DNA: TGTGCCAGCAGTTACAACAGGGACACCGGGGAGCTGTTTTTT.

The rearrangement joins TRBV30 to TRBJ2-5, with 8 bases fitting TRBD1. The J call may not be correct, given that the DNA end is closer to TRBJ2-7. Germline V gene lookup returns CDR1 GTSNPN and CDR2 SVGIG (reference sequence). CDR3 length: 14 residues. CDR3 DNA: TGTGCCTGCCAGAGACAGGGGTCATCCTACGAGCAGTACTTC. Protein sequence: CACQRQGSSYEQYF.